This TCR beta chain emerged from a study of tumor-infiltrating lymphocytes in localized non-small cell lung cancer. The study's findings and limits: Immunotypes IM1 and IM2 had similar TCR-derived T-cell fractions.

For this clone: The antigen remains unidentified.

The germline gives CDR1 GTSNPN, CDR2 SVGIG (reference sequence). V shed 4 bases and J shed 0 bases, with 10 bases lying between them. The CDR3 consists of 14 residues. The data were produced by immunoSEQ multiplex PCR, yet TCRdb's version contains in-frame clones alone and is incomplete. In the table there are about 9,200 clones, approximately 80% of which are singletons. The rearrangement joins TRBV30 to TRBJ1-5; D is undetermined. The source is a human donor with non-small cell lung cancer. Specimen: uninvolved lung tissue not adjacent to the tumor. CDR3 residues: CAWTDSDSNQPQHF. In nucleotides, the CDR3 is TGTGCCTGGACTGATAGCGATAGCAATCAGCCCCAGCATTTT.